Listed here is a single T cell receptor beta chain. Its antigen is not identified. The sample is drawn from a study of TIL therapy for anti-PD-1-resistant metastatic lung cancer. As for the study in general: Tumors carried a median about 1.5 non-synonymous mutations per megabase.

Time point meaning: pre-treatment sample, taken before nivolumab and TIL therapy. Study-wide findings and caveats: This highly selected cohort may not generalize to typical lung cancer patients.

The libraries were made with immunoSEQ v3. Sequenced by immunoSEQ multiplex PCR; TCRdb stores in-frame clones only, minus some. Of about 45,000 clones in the sample, roughly 85% are singletons; the top ten hold over 12%. This TCR came from a man between 65 and 85 years old with non-small cell lung cancer. Sequences were derived from blood, sampled at baseline.

The CDR3, as DNA: TGTGCCAGCTCACCGTCCTCCTACGAGCAGTACTTC. This translates into CASSPSSYEQYF. The rearrangement uses TRBV18 and TRBJ2-7, with D unresolved. The V end lost 3 bases, the J end lost 0 bases, and 3 bases lay between the germline ends. Germline CDR1 KGHSH, CDR2 LQKENI. The CDR3 is 12 residues long.